This TCR beta chain was captured by sequencing in a study of OX40 agonist ivuxolimab in advanced cancers. With regard to the full study: Ivuxolimab, which targeted the costimulatory receptor OX40 (CD134), was an agonistic, fully human IgG2 monoclonal antibody. Intravenous ivuxolimab was administered to patients every 2 weeks at six dose levels: 0.01, 0.1, 0.3, 1.5, 3 and 10 mg/kg. Of the approximately 54 patients in dose escalation, about 20 had hepatocellular carcinoma, about 15 had melanoma, 9 had renal cell carcinoma and 9 had head and neck cancer. A male proportion of 82.7% and a mean age of approximately 58 years, ranging from about 23 to 90, were recorded for the dose-escalation cohort. Prior anti-PD-1, anti-PD-L1 or anti-CTLA-4 therapy was permitted, and about two fifths of dose-escalation patients had received checkpoint inhibitors. Three dose-escalation patients achieved partial responses, one with hepatocellular carcinoma and two with cutaneous melanoma. The purpose of peripheral TCRbeta sequencing was to test whether ivuxolimab changed TCR sequence diversity and led to clonal T-cell expansion. The paper describes the monotherapy dose-escalation part (N of about 50 patients) of the phase I trial of ivuxolimab. Broad study findings and their caveats: Antigen specificity was not determined for the clonally expanded peripheral T cells. Low levels of normalized T-cell clonal expansion were also seen in some patients who did not respond. At doses of 0.1 to 3.0 mg/kg, clonal expansion of both CD4+ and CD8+ blood T cells was observed from baseline to week 6. After ivuxolimab, more expanded clones were found on average in CD8+ T cells than in CD4+ T cells. In the 0.1-3.0 mg/kg groups, partial responders had among the lowest normalized peripheral clonal expansion, particularly in CD8+ T cells.

The trial excluded patients who had a history of autoimmune disease or were on systemic immunosuppression. Peripheral blood for TCR sequencing was collected from all dose cohorts at baseline, on cycle 4 day 1, and on cycle 7 day 1. The samples were taken from a phase I, first-in-human, multicenter, open-label dose-escalation trial of ivuxolimab. Adults with locally advanced or metastatic melanoma, renal cell, hepatocellular, or head and neck squamous cell carcinoma were enrolled in the trial. Before TCR sequencing, CD4+ T cells and CD8+ T cells were sorted from peripheral blood as separate populations. To sequence the TCRbeta CDR3 region, genomic DNA was isolated from the sorted cells. The immunoSEQ Assay was used to sequence the TCRbeta CDR3 regions. Entries here come from immuneACCESS through TCRdb and include only in-frame sequences with V and J called. Some clones fail to appear in such tables; in the studies checked, an unresolved V gene covers under half of the shortfall, and the cause of the remainder is unknown. This sample is represented by approximately 66,000 clones; more than 70% of them were singletons. About 0.6% of the sample comes from the top ten.

As for this clone: Its antigen is unknown. No clone much larger than this one lies a single base away; base qualities are absent.

This TCR was sampled from an adult with an advanced solid tumor such as melanoma, head and neck, liver or kidney cancer. The specimen was CD4+ or CD8+ T cells sorted from blood, collected in a trial of the OX40 agonist ivuxolimab.

The DNA sequence follows: TGTGCCAGTACAGGTCCGCGGACTAACTATGGCTACACCTTC. Its product reads: CASTGPRTNYGYTF. The V and J genes are TRBV6-5 and TRBJ1-2; matching of 5 bases hints at TRBD1 as the D gene. CDR1 and CDR2 are drawn from the germline V gene: MNHEY, SVGAGI. The trim is 9 bases for V and 0 bases for J, with a gap of 14 bases between the germline ends. The CDR3 runs 14 amino acids, cysteine and phenylalanine included. Only the CDR3 region is kept as DNA, spanning 42 bases read in frame from base 1.